The 7 T cell receptor beta chains in this list originate from one sample, sequenced in a study of blood T cells in healthy people across ages. A J-beta primer mix and a sample-barcoded 5' primer were used in a second PCR of about 7 to 12 cycles. One entry per CDR3 protein, called by TCRdb with MiXCR from the 5' RACE reads. The table records some 860,000 distinct CDR3 sequences, about 61% of them present only once. Input material: blood. The receptors come from a man aged 35 to 55 in good health.

This clonotype showed up just a few times. This chain links TRBV24-1 with TRBJ2-7, with D unresolved. The CDR3 length is 13 residues. CDR1 KGHDR and CDR2 SFDVKD come from the germline V gene. Trimming stripped 6 bases from V and 5 bases from J, with 13 bases between. The CDR3 DNA is TGTGCCACCAGTCCCCCCGGCGGAGACGAGCAGTACTTC. Its protein product is CATSPPGGDEQYF.

The chain has TRBV6-5 and TRBJ2-7, with 7 bases aligning to TRBD2. From germline, CDR1 is MNHEY and CDR2 SVGAGI. Unmatched junction bases numbered 9, after V lost 5 bases and J lost 2 bases. The CDR3 consists of 15 residues. The CDR3 nucleotides are TGTGCCAGCAGTCCCCATCTCGGGACTACCTACGAGCAGTACTTC. Translation: CASSPHLGTTYEQYF.

The J gene is TRBJ2-3, the V gene TRBV3-1; perhaps TRBD1 as D (6 bases). Trimming removed 3 bases at V and 4 bases at J, with 11 bases between. Germline V gene data show CDR1 as LGHDT and CDR2 as YNNKEL (reference sequence). The CDR3 covers 14 residues. In nucleotides, the CDR3 is TGTGCCAGCAGCCAGCCACAGGGCTCAGATACGCAGTATTTT. This translates into CASSQPQGSDTQYF.

The rearrangement joins TRBV4-2 to TRBJ2-3; 8 bases are a match to TRBD2. This CDR3 contains 17 residues. After removal of 2 bases from V and 6 bases from J, the junction contained 13 bases not matched to a gene. Germline-derived CDR1 and CDR2 are LGHNA and YNFKEQ. CDR3 region: CASSQWGGGPIGDTQYF. The CDR3 nucleotides are TGTGCCAGCAGCCAATGGGGCGGGGGGCCGATCGGTGATACGCAGTATTTT.

The chain couples TRBV9 to TRBJ2-1, with 12 positions matching TRBD2. The CDR3 is 17 residues long. V lost 4 bases, J lost 4 bases, and 9 bases stayed unmatched. Germline values: CDR1 SGDLS, CDR2 YYNGEE. In nucleotides, the CDR3 is TGTGCCAGCAGCATTCGACTAGCGGGAGTGGGGTACAATGAGCAGTTCTTC. It specifies CASSIRLAGVGYNEQFF.

V and J are TRBV4-1 and TRBJ2-3, with 11 nucleotides matching TRBD2. With 2 bases clipped from V and 2 bases from J, the junction kept 6 bases outside the gene matches. The CDR3 sequence is 17 residues long. CDR1 and CDR2 from the germline V gene are MGHRA and YSYEKL. The CDR3 is CASSQPSSGRTTDTQYF. CDR3 coding DNA: TGCGCCAGCAGCCAACCATCTAGCGGGAGGACCACAGATACGCAGTATTTT.

The DNA for the CDR3 is TGTGCCACCAGTGATTCCGCCAGGGATACGCAGTATTTT. It translates to CATSDSARDTQYF. This rearrangement joins TRBV24-1 to TRBJ2-3; D unclear. The germline V and J ends were trimmed by 2 bases and 6 bases, with 8 bases remaining between them. Germline V gene lookup returns CDR1 KGHDR and CDR2 SFDVKD. The CDR3 is 13 residues long.